Below, 3 T cell receptor beta chains from the same sample are listed, as sequenced in a study of T cell responses to AZD1222 COVID-19 vaccine. The method was immunoSEQ multiplex PCR; TCRdb's version includes in-frame clones alone and lacks a portion of them. This sample has some 170,000 clones, with over 80% found just once. Material: peripheral blood, obtained 28 days after the second dose of the MenACWY control vaccine. These receptors came from an adult who received the MenACWY meningococcal vaccine as a control.

The chain combines TRBV10-3 with TRBJ2-4; 7 bases line up with TRBD1. Germline-derived CDR1 and CDR2 are ENHRY and SYGVKD. This CDR3 has 12 amino acids. The junction had 6 bases not matched to a gene; V was cut back by 4 bases and J by 12 bases. The CDR3 DNA reads as TGTGCCATCAGTGGGGACAGCCCCCATCAGTACTTC. Residues: CAISGDSPHQYF.

The J gene is TRBJ1-6, the V gene TRBV7-2; a possible D gene is TRBD1 (5 bases). This CDR3 comprises 12 residues. Trimming took off 5 bases at V and 13 bases at J, with 12 bases between the two ends. The germline V gene has CDR1 SGHTA and CDR2 FQGNSA. CDR3 amino acids: CASSTPGMPLHF. In DNA, the CDR3 is TGTGCCAGCAGCACCCCAGGGATGCCCCTCCACTTT.

V is TRBV21-1 and J is TRBJ1-1; the DNA was not used to check the table's D call, TRBD1. TRBV21-1 is labeled a pseudogene. The CDR3 covers 15 residues. The CDR3 DNA reads TGTGCCAGCAGCAGCAGGGACAGGGAAGGCACTGAAGCTTTCTTT. Protein: CASSSRDREGTEAFF.